Each of the 12 T cell receptor beta chains below was sequenced from the same sample in a study of beta chain features in type 1 diabetes. Expressed TCRB transcripts were sequenced because the entire RNA isolate underwent reverse transcription. Produced via immunoSEQ multiplex PCR; TCRdb's table is partial and in-frame only. The sample gives roughly 230,000 clones, 9% to 10% of which show up once; 0.03% to 0.035% is in the top ten. The sample comprised naive CD4+ T cells from blood. The receptors stem from a woman under 30 in good health.

The rearrangement uses TRBV4-1 and TRBJ2-1; 7 bases map to TRBD2. This CDR3 has 15 amino acids. In germline, CDR1 is MGHRA, CDR2 YSYEKL. The V segment lost 1 base and the J segment 8 bases; nucleotides outside the gene matches: 8. CDR3 amino acids: CASSQALAPGHEQFF. In DNA form, the CDR3 reads TGCGCCAGCAGCCAAGCACTAGCGCCTGGGCATGAGCAGTTCTTC.

The chain joins TRBV5-6 to TRBJ2-7, with 9 bases matching TRBD2. Per the germline V gene, CDR1 is SGHDT and CDR2 is YYEEEE. With V trimmed by 2 bases and J by 2 bases, 5 bases remained unmatched. CDR3 length: 15 residues. The CDR3 nucleotides are TGTGCCAGCAGCTTAGCTAGCGGGAACCCCTACGAGCAGTACTTC. The encoded protein is CASSLASGNPYEQYF.

The V gene is TRBV6-5, the J gene TRBJ2-5; no reliable D call. The germline gives CDR1 MNHEY, CDR2 SVGAGI. There are 14 residues in the CDR3. V was clipped by 5 bases and J by 6 bases, with 16 bases between them. This CDR3 reads CASSLHPVTQTQYF. CDR3 DNA: TGTGCCAGCAGTCTTCATCCGGTCACCCAGACCCAGTACTTC.

The V gene is TRBV19, the J gene TRBJ2-7; 11 bases are shared with TRBD1. The V gene end was trimmed by 4 bases and the J gene end by 6 bases; junction bases not matched to a gene: 8. This CDR3 is 15 amino acids long. Germline CDR1 reads LNHDA; CDR2 reads SQIVND (reference sequence). DNA of the CDR3: TGTGCCAGTAGTACACGGACAGGGGGCTCAGGCGAGCAGTACTTC. Amino acid sequence: CASSTRTGGSGEQYF. The full variable domain, rest sourced from reference TRBV19 and TRBJ2-7, is DGGITQSPKYLFRKEGQNVTLSCEQNLNHDAMYWYRQDPGQGLRLIYYSQIVNDFQKGDIAEGYSVSREKKESFPLTVTSAQKNPTAFYLCASSTRTGGSGEQYFGPGTRLTVT.

This clone was counted only a few times. V and J are TRBV10-3 and TRBJ1-1, with 9 bases identical to TRBD1. CDR1 is ENHRY and CDR2 is SYGVKD in the germline V gene. The CDR3 runs 15 residues. J was trimmed by 3 bases and V by 6 bases; bases with no gene match: 8. The CDR3 region is CAISGGTGIYTEAFF. For the CDR3, the DNA is TGTGCCATCAGCGGCGGGACAGGGATTTACACTGAAGCTTTCTTT.

This clone was observed a handful of times. The J gene is TRBJ1-1, the V gene TRBV5-1; D is ambiguous. The CDR3 spans 14 residues. Between the trimmed V and J ends, which lost 7 bases and 2 bases, there was a span of 15 bases. Germline V gene data show CDR1 as SGHRS and CDR2 as YFSETQ. The CDR3 DNA reads TGCGCCAGCCGTCTCGGAGCCCCTAACACTGAAGCTTTCTTT. This translates into CASRLGAPNTEAFF.

The chain has TRBV9 and TRBJ2-1; 10 bases line up with TRBD2. J gave up 2 bases and V 0 bases, and 5 bases lay outside the gene matches. The CDR3 contains 17 residues. Per germline, CDR1 SGDLS and CDR2 YYNGEE. The CDR3 protein is CASSVVAGGPPYNEQFF. The CDR3 region has the DNA TGTGCCAGCAGCGTAGTAGCGGGGGGCCCCCCCTACAATGAGCAGTTCTTC.

This chain connects TRBV7-8 to TRBJ2-5, with 11 bases fitting TRBD2. There are 15 residues in the CDR3. Germline lookup yields CDR1 SGHVS and CDR2 FQNEAQ. Trimming at V came to 3 bases and at J to 2 bases, leaving 2 bases not matched to a gene. CDR3: CASSFRLAGQETQYF. CDR3 bases: TGTGCCAGCAGCTTCCGACTAGCGGGGCAAGAGACCCAGTACTTC.

This clone was seen only a few times. The chain carries TRBV19 and TRBJ2-4, with 9 nucleotides matching TRBD1. Germline CDR1 LNHDA, CDR2 SQIVND (reference sequence). The J segment lost 1 base and the V segment lost 6 bases, leaving 4 bases of the junction unmatched. This CDR3 has 15 amino acids. CDR3 DNA: TGTGCCAGTAGACCACAGGGGGCGGCCAAAAACATTCAGTACTTC. This sequence encodes CASRPQGAAKNIQYF.

With respect to this clone: In the same sample, other DNA sequences code for this CDR3. V gene TRBV30 combines with J gene TRBJ1-2, with D possibly matching TRBD1 (5 bases). CDR1 and CDR2 from the germline V gene are GTSNPN and SVGIG (reference sequence). V lost 0 bases and J 4 bases, leaving 9 bases between the germline ends. The length of the CDR3 is 13 residues. The DNA of the CDR3 is TGTGCCTGGAGTGTAGGGGCAGCCTATGGCTACACCTTC. Residues: CAWSVGAAYGYTF. Filled out from reference TRBV30 and TRBJ1-2, the complete variable domain reads SQTIHQWPATLVQPVGSPLSLECTVEGTSNPNLYWYRQAAGRGLQLLFYSVGIGQISSEVPQNLSASRPQDRQFILSSKKLLLSDSGFYLCAWSVGAAYGYTFGSGTRLTVV.

The chain uses TRBV25-1 and TRBJ1-1, with D unclear. This CDR3 has 13 amino acids. Germline assignment: CDR1 MGHDK and CDR2 SYGVNS. V lost 6 bases and J lost 6, with 14 bases in between. Here the CDR3 reads CASSENVKPEAFF. CDR3 DNA: TGTGCCAGCAGCGAGAACGTAAAGCCTGAAGCTTTCTTT.

The V gene is TRBV18, the J gene TRBJ2-3; TRBD2 agrees at 8 bases. This CDR3 has 15 residues. Germline CDR1 and CDR2: KGHSH and LQKENI. J lost 1 base, V lost 1 base, and 1 base had no gene match. Here the CDR3 DNA reads TGTGCCAGCTCACCACTAGCGGGGCGCACAGATACGCAGTATTTT. Amino acid sequence: CASSPLAGRTDTQYF.